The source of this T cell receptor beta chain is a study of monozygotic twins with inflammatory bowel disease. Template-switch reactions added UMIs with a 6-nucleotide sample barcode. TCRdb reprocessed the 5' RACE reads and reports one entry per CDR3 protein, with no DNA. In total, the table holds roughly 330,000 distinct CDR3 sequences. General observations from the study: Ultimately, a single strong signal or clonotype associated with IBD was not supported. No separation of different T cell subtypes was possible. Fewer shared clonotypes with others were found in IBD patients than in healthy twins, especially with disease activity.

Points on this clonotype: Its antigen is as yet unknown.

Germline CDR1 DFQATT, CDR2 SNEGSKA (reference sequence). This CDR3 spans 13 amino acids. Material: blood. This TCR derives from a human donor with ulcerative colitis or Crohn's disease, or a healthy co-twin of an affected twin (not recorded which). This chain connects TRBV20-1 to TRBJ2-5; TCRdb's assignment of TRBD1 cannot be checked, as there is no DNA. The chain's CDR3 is CSGPPPGHTTQYF.